This T cell receptor beta chain was retrieved from a study of blood T cell repertoires in COVID-19. On the study more broadly: Sources were T cells, B-cell-depleted T cells, or PBMCs; the material itself was cDNA or gDNA.

Sequenced by immunoSEQ multiplex PCR; TCRdb stores in-frame clones only, minus some. Of more than 250,000 clones in the sample, around 84% were seen once. The age range of participants was about 18 to 100 years, with residence in about 25 US areas. Clinical histories supplied by participants themselves formed the basis of cohort assignment. Resolution of symptoms, clearance, or two negative PCRs was present in recovered Cohort 3 donors. There are 14 residues in the CDR3. Germline V CDR1 and CDR2: MDHEN, SYDVKM. V lost 3 bases to trimming and J lost 6 bases; unmatched junction nucleotides: 5. The sequenced sample consisted of PBMCs or T cells enriched from blood (not recorded which). This chain joins TRBV28 and TRBJ2-1; 7 bases match TRBD2. The receptor was derived from a woman between 18 and 30 years old who had recovered from COVID-19. The CDR3 region has the DNA TGTGCCAGCAGTTTGCGGGAGCGGCCCAATGAGCAGTTCTTC. Translated: CASSLRERPNEQFF.